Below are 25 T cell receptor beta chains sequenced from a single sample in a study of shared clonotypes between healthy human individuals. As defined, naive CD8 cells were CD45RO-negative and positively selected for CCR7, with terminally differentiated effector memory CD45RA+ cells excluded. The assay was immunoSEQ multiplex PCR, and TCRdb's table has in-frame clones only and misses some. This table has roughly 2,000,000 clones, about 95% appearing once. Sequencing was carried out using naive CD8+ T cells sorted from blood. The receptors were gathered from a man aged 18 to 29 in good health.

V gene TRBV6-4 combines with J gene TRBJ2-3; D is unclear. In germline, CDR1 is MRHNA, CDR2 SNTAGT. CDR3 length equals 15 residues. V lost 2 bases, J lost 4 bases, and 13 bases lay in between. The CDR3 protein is CASSDVSSNADTQYF. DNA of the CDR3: TGTGCCAGCAGTGACGTCAGCTCTAACGCAGATACGCAGTATTTT.

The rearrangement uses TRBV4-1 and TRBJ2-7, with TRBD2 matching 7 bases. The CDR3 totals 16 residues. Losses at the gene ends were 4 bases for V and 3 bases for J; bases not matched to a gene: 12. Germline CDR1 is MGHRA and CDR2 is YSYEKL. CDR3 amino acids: CASSPEESGVHYEQYF. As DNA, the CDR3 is TGCGCCAGCAGCCCAGAGGAGAGCGGGGTCCACTACGAGCAGTACTTC.

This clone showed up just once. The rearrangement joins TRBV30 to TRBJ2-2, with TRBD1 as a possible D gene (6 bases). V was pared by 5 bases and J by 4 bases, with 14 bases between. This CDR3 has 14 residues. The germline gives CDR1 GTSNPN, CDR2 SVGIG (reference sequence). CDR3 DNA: TGTGCCTGGGAGAAGGACAGAGGCACCGGGGAGCTGTTTTTT. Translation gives CAWEKDRGTGELFF.

The CDR3 protein is CASSFVDATDTQYF. In DNA form, the CDR3 reads TGTGCCAGCAGTTTCGTGGACGCCACAGATACGCAGTATTTT. The V call is TRBV27, the J call TRBJ2-3, with D uncertain. Germline V gives CDR1 MNHEY, CDR2 SMNVEV (reference sequence). The germline V and J ends were trimmed by 3 bases and 2 bases, with 9 bases remaining between them. The CDR3 sequence is 14 residues long.

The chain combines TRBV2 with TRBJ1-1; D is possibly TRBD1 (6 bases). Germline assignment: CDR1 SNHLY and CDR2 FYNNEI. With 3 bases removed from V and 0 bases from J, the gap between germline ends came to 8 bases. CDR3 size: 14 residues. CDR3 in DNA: TGTGCCAGCAGTGACAGGGGTATGAACACTGAAGCTTTCTTT. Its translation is CASSDRGMNTEAFF.

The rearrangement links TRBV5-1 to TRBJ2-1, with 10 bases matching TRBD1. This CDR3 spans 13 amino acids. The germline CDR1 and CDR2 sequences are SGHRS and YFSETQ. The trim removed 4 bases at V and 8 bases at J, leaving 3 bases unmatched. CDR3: CASSMTGGYEQFF. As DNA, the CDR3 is TGCGCCAGCAGCATGACAGGGGGCTATGAGCAGTTCTTC.

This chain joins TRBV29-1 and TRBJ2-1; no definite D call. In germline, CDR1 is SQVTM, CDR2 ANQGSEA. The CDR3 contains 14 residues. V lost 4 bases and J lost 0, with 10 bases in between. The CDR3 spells CSVVGPLSYNEQFF. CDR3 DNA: TGCAGCGTTGTCGGACCGCTCTCCTACAATGAGCAGTTCTTC.

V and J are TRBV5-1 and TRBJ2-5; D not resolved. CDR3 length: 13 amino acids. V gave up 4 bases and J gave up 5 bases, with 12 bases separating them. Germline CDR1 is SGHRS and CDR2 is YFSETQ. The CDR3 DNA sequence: TGCGCCAGCAGCCCCCACGGGCCCGAGACCCAGTACTTC. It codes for CASSPHGPETQYF.

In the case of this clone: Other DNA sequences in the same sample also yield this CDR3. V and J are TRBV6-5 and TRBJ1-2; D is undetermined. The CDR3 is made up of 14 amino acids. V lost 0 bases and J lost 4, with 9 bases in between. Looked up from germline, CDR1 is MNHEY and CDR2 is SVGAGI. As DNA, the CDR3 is TGTGCCAGCAGTTACTCAGAGGGAGGCTATGGCTACACCTTC. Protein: CASSYSEGGYGYTF.

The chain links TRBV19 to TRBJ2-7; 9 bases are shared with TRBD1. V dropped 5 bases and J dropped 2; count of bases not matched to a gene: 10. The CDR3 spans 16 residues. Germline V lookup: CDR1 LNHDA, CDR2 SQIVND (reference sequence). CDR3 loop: CASSLSGQGFPYEQYF. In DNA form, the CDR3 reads TGTGCCAGTAGTTTATCGGGACAGGGTTTTCCCTACGAGCAGTACTTC. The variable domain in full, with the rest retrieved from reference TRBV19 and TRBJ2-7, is DGGITQSPKYLFRKEGQNVTLSCEQNLNHDAMYWYRQDPGQGLRLIYYSQIVNDFQKGDIAEGYSVSREKKESFPLTVTSAQKNPTAFYLCASSLSGQGFPYEQYFGPGTRLTVT.

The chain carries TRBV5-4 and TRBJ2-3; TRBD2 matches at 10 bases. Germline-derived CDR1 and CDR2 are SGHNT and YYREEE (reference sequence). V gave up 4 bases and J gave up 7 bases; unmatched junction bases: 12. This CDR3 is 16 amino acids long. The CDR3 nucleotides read TGTGCCAGCAGCCCGGCAAGCGGGGGGGCCTTCAATACGCAGTATTTT. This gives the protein CASSPASGGAFNTQYF.

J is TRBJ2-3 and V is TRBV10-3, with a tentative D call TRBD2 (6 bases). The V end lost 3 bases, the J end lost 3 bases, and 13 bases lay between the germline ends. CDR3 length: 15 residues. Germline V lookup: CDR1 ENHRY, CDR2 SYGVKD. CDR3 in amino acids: CAISEDGGITDTQYF. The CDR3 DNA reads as TGTGCCATCAGTGAAGACGGGGGTATTACAGATACGCAGTATTTT.

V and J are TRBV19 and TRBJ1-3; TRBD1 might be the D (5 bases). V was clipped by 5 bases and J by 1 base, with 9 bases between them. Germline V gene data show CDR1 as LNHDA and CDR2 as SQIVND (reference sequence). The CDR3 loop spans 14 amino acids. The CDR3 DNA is TGTGCCAGTAGTTTGGACACTTCTGGAAACACCATATATTTT. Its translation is CASSLDTSGNTIYF.

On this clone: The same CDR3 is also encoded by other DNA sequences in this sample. CDR3 sequence (DNA): TGCGCCAGCAGCCAACAGGGGACTGAAGCTTTCTTT. Translation: CASSQQGTEAFF. The genes are TRBV5-1 and TRBJ1-1; 7 bases match TRBD1. Germline-derived CDR1 and CDR2 are SGHRS and YFSETQ. After removal of 4 bases from V and 5 bases from J, the junction contained 2 bases not matched to a gene. The CDR3 totals 12 residues.

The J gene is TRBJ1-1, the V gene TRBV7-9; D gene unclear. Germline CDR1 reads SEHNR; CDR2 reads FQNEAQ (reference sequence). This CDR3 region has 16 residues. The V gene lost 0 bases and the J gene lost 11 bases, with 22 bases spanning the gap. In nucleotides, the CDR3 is TGTGCCAGCAGCTTAGCGCTTACGGTATCGGTAGGGTGGGCTTTCTTT. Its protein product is CASSLALTVSVGWAFF.

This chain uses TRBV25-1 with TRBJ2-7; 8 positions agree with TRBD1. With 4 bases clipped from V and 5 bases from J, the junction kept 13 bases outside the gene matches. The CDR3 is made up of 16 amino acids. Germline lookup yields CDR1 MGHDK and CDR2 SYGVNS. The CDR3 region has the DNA TGTGCCAGCAGTGTCAATTGGGGGGACAGGCCGGACGAGCAGTACTTC. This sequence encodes CASSVNWGDRPDEQYF.

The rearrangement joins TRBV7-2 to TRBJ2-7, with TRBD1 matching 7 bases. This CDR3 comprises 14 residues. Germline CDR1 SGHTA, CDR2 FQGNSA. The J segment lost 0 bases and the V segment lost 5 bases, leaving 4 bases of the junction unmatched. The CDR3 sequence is CASSARDSSYEQYF. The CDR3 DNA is TGTGCCAGCAGCGCCCGGGACAGCTCCTACGAGCAGTACTTC.

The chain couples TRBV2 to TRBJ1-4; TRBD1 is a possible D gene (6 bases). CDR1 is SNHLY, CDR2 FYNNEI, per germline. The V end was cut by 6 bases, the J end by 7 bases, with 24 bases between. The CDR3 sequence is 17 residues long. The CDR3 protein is CASSAYILGQGSEKLFF. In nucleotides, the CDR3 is TGTGCCAGCAGCGCCTACATCTTGGGACAAGGGAGTGAAAAACTGTTTTTT. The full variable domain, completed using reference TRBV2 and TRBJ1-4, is EPEVTQTPSHQVTQMGQEVILRCVPISNHLYFYWYRQILGQKVEFLVSFYNNEISEKSEIFDDQFSVERPDGSNFTLKIRSTKLEDSAMYFCASSAYILGQGSEKLFFGSGTQLSVL.

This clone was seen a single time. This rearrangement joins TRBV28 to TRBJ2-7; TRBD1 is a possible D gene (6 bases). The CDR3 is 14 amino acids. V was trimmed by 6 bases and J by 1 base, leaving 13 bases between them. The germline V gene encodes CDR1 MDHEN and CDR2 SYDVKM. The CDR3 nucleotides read TGTGCCAGCAGATCCGGGACACCTTCCTACGAGCAGTACTTC. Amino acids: CASRSGTPSYEQYF.

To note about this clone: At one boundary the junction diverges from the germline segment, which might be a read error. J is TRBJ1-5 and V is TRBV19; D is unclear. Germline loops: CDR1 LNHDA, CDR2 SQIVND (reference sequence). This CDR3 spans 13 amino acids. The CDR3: CASQVLDGQPQHF. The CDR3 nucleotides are TGTGCCAGTCAGGTATTGGACGGTCAGCCTCAGCATTTT.

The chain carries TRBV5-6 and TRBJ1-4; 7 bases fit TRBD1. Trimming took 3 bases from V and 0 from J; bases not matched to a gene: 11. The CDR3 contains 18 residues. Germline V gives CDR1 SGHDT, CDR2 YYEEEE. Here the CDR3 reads CASSSRGTEPATNEKLFF. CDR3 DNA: TGTGCCAGCAGCTCCCGTGGGACAGAACCCGCAACTAATGAAAAACTGTTTTTT.

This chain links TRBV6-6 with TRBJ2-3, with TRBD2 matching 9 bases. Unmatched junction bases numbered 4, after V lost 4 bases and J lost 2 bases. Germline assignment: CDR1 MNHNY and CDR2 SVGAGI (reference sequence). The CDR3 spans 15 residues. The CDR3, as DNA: TGTGCCAGCAGTTCTGGACTAGCGTTCACAGATACGCAGTATTTT. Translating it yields CASSSGLAFTDTQYF.

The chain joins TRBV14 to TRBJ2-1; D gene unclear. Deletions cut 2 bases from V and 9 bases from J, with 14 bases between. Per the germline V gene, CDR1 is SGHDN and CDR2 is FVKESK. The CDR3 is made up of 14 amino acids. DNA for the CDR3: TGTGCCAGCAGCCAACTGACATATCTTTCTGAGCAGTTCTTC. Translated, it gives CASSQLTYLSEQFF.

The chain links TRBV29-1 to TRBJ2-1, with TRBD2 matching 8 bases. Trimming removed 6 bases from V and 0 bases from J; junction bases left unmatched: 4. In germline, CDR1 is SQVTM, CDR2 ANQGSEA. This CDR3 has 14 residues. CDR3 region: CSVAGTSSYNEQFF. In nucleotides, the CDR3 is TGCAGCGTGGCCGGGACTAGCTCCTACAATGAGCAGTTCTTC.

CDR3 DNA: TGTGCCAGCAGCCCCCCTCTCACAGATACGCAGTATTTT. Translated: CASSPPLTDTQYF. The genes are TRBV14 and TRBJ2-3, with D hard to call. Germline V gene lookup returns CDR1 SGHDN and CDR2 FVKESK. The V end was cut by 4 bases, the J end by 2 bases, with 7 bases between. CDR3 length equals 13 residues.